This T cell receptor (beta chain) was documented in a study of T cell changes during pregnancy in multiple sclerosis. TCRdb's table, derived via immunoSEQ multiplex PCR, lists solely in-frame clones and lacks some. The profile shows 15,000 to 20,000 clones, 80% to 90% of them singletons. The length of the CDR3 is 17 residues. Trimming at V came to 5 bases and at J to 8 bases, leaving 16 bases not matched to a gene. In germline, CDR1 is SGHVS, CDR2 FNYEAQ. This clone appeared a single time. Specimen: CD8+ T cells from peripheral blood mononuclear cells, collected after pregnancy. The chain is built from TRBV7-6 and TRBJ2-1, with 9 bases fitting TRBD2. This receptor was taken from a female donor in good health, enrolled as a control in a pregnancy study. The CDR3 loop reads CASSPGGEAGGHYEQFF. DNA of the CDR3: TGTGCCAGCAGCCCCGGAGGAGAAGCGGGGGGCCACTATGAGCAGTTCTTC. The complete variable domain, with remaining parts taken from reference TRBV7-6 and TRBJ2-1, reads GAGVSQSPRYKVTKRGQDVALRCDPISGHVSLYWYRQALGQGPEFLTYFNYEAQQDKSGLPNDRFSAERPEGSISTLTIQRTEQRDSAMYRCASSPGGEAGGHYEQFFGPGTRLTVL.